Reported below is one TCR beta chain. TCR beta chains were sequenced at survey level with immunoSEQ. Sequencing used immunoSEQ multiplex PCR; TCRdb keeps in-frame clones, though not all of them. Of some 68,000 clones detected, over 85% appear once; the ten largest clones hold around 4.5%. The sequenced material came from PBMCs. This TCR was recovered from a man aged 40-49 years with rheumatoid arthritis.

The CDR3 reads CATSDLRLGINEQFF. In nucleotides, the CDR3 is TGTGCCACCAGTGATTTGCGGCTGGGTATCAATGAGCAGTTCTTC. This chain connects TRBV24-1 to TRBJ2-1, with no clear D. V shed 0 bases and J shed 6 bases, with 11 bases lying between them. The CDR3 covers 15 residues. Germline V gives CDR1 KGHDR, CDR2 SFDVKD.